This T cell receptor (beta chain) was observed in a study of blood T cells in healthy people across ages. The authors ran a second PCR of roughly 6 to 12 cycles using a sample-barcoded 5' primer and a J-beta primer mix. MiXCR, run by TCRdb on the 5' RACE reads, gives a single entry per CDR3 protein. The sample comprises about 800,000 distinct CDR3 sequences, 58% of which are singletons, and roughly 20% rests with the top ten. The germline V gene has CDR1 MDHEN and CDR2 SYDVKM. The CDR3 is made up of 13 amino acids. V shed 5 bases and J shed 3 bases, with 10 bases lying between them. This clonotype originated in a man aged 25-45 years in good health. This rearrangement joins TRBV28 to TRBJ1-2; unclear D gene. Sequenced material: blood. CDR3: CASSLGIYYGYTF. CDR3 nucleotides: TGTGCCAGCAGTCTGGGGATATACTATGGCTACACCTTC.